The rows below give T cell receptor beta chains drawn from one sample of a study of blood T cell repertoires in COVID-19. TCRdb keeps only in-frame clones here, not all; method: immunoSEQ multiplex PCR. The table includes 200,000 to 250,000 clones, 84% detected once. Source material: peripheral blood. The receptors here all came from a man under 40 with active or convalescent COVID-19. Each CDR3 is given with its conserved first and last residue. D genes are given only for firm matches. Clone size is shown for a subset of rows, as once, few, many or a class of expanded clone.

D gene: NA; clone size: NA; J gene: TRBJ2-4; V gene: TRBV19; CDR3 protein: CASSPPWSSLAKNIQYF; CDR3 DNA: TGTGCCAGTAGTCCCCCCTGGAGCTCTCTAGCCAAAAACATTCAGTACTTC
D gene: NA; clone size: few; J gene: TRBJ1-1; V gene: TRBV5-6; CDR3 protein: CASSVYETTNTEAFF; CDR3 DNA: TGTGCCAGCAGCGTGTACGAGACAACGAACACTGAAGCTTTCTTT
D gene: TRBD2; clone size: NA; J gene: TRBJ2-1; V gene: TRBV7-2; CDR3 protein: CASSLGGRGSYNEQFF; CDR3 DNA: TGTGCCAGCAGCTTAGGCGGGAGGGGCTCCTACAATGAGCAGTTCTTC
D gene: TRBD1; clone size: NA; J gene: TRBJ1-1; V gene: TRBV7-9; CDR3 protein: CASSLGDRVRTEAFF; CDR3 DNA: TGTGCCAGCAGCTTAGGGGACAGGGTAAGGACTGAAGCTTTCTTT
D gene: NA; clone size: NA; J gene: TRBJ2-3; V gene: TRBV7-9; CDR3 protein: CASSLGFERSTDTQYF; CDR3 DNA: TGTGCCAGCAGCTTAGGTTTTGAGCGGAGCACAGATACGCAGTATTTT
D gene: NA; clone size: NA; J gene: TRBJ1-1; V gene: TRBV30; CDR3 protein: CAWSVLYVRGPSGAFF; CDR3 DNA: TGTGCCTGGAGTGTACTCTATGTCAGGGGCCCTTCGGGTGCTTTCTTT
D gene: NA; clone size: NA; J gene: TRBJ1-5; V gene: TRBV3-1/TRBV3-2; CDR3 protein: CASSHGTGPNQPQHF; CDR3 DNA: TGTGCCAGCAGCCACGGCACAGGTCCCAATCAGCCCCAGCATTTT
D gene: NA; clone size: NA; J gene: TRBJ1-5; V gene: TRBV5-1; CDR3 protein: CASSLASGGDQPQHF; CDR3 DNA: TGCGCCAGCAGCTTGGCCTCGGGGGGTGATCAGCCCCAGCATTTT
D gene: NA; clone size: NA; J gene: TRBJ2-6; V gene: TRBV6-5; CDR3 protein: CASSYSYMGANVLTF; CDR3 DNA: TGTGCCAGCAGTTACTCGTATATGGGGGCCAACGTCCTGACTTTC
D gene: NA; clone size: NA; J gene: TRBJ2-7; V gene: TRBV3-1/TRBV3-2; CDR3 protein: CASSQDTSSYEQYF; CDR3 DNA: TGTGCCAGCAGCCAAGATACCAGCTCCTACGAGCAGTACTTC
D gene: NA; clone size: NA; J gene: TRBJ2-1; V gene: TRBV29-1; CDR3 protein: CSAEYNEQFF; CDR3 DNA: TGCAGCGCCGAGTACAATGAGCAGTTCTTC
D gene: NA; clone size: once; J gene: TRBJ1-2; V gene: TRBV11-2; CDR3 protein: CASSLGGQLDGYTF; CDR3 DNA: TGTGCCAGCAGCTTAGGCGGACAGCTGGATGGCTACACCTTC
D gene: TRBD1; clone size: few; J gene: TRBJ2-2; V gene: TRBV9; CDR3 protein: CASSFRRDGGTGASTSGNTGELFF; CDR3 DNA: TGTGCCAGCAGCTTCCGACGGGATGGTGGGACAGGGGCCTCCACTAGCGGGAACACCGGGGAGCTGTTTTTT
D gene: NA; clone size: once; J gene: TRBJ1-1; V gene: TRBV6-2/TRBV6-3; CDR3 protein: CASSRDYLWAFF; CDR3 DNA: TGTGCCAGCAGTCGGGACTATCTGTGGGCTTTCTTT
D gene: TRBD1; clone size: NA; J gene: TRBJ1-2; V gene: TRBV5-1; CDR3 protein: CASSWRPGQGDYGYTF; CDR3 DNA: TGCGCCAGCAGCTGGCGACCCGGACAGGGAGACTATGGCTACACCTTC
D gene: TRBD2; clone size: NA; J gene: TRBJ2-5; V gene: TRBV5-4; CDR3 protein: CASSQGLAREETQYF; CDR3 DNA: TGTGCCAGCAGCCAAGGACTAGCGCGTGAGGAGACCCAGTACTTC
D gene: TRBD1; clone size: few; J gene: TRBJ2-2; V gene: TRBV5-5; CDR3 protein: CASRPGQGGTGELFF; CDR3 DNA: TGTGCCAGCAGACCTGGACAGGGCGGGACCGGGGAGCTGTTTTTT
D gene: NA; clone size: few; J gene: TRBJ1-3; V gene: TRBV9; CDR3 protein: CASSVVGHLSSGNTIYF; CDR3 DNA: TGTGCCAGCAGCGTAGTGGGACACCTGAGCTCTGGAAACACCATATATTTT
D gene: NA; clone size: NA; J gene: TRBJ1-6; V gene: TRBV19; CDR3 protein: CASSTSGVGSPLHF; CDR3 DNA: TGTGCCAGTAGTACCTCAGGGGTTGGTTCACCCCTCCACTTT
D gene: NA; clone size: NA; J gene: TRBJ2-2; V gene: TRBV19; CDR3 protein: CASSIAGEIVGELFF; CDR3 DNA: TGTGCCAGTAGTATAGCGGGAGAAATTGTCGGGGAGCTGTTTTTT
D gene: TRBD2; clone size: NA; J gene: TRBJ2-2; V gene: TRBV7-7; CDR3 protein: CASSSRGAGTGELFF; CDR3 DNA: TGTGCCAGCAGCTCGCGGGGGGCGGGCACCGGGGAGCTGTTTTTT
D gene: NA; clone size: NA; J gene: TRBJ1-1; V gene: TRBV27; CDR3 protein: CASRLQENTEAFF; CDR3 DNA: TGTGCCAGCAGACTCCAGGAGAACACTGAAGCTTTCTTT
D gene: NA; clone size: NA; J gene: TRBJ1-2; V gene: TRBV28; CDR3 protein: CASSLSRVNGYTF; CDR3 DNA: TGTGCCAGCAGTTTGAGCAGGGTCAATGGCTACACCTTC
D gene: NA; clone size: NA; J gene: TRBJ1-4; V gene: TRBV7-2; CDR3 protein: CASSLDQTGKLFF; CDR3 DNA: TGTGCCAGCAGCTTAGACCAGACCGGGAAACTGTTTTTT
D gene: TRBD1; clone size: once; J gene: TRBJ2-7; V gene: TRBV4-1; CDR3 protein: CASSQERTGEQYF; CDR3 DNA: TGCGCCAGCAGCCAAGAAAGAACAGGGGAACAGTACTTC
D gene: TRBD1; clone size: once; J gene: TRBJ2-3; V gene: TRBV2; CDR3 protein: CASEDRGSADTQYF; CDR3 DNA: TGTGCCAGCGAGGACAGGGGGTCCGCAGATACGCAGTATTTT
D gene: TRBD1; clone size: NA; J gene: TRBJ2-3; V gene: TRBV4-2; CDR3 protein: CASSHWTGVADTQYF; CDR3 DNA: TGTGCCAGCAGCCATTGGACAGGGGTCGCAGATACGCAGTATTTT
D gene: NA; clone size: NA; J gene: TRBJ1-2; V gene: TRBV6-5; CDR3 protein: CATRVLKGANYGYTF; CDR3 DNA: TGTGCCACCCGAGTGTTGAAGGGAGCTAACTATGGCTACACCTTC
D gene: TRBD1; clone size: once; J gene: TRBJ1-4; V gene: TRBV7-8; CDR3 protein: CASSSGTGWEKLFF; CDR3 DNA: TGTGCCAGCAGCTCCGGGACAGGGTGGGAAAAACTGTTTTTT
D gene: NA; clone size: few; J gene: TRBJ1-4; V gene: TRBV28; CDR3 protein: CASMGGFIAEKLFF; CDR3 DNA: TGTGCCAGCATGGGGGGATTCATTGCTGAAAAACTGTTTTTT
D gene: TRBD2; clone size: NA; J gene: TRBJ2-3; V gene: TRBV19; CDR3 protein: CASKLAGDLDTQYF; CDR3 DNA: TGTGCCAGTAAACTAGCGGGAGATCTAGATACGCAGTATTTT
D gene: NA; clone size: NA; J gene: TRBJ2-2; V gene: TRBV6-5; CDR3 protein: CASTQGAGELFF; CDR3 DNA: TGTGCCAGCACGCAGGGCGCCGGGGAGCTGTTTTTT
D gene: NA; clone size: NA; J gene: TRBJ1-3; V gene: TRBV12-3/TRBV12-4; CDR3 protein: CASLTEVDTIYF; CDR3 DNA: TGTGCCAGCCTGACAGAGGTGGACACCATATATTTT
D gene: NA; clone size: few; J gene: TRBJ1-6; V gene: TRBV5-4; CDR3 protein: CASSLGGALGANSPLHF; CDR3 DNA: TGTGCCAGCAGCTTGGGGGGCGCCCTAGGGGCCAATTCACCCCTCCACTTT
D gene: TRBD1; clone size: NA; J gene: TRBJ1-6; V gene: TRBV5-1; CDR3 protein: CASSRVQGSGSPLHF; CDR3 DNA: TGCGCCAGCAGCCGAGTACAGGGGTCGGGTTCACCCCTCCACTTT
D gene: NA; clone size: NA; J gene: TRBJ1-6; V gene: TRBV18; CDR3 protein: CASSPRSTGGSYNSPLHF; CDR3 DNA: TGTGCCAGCTCACCACGCTCGACCGGAGGCTCCTATAATTCACCCCTCCACTTT
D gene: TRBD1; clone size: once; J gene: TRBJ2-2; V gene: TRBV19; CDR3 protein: CASRGDRGRTGELFF; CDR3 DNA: TGTGCCAGTAGGGGGGACAGGGGAAGGACCGGGGAGCTGTTTTTT
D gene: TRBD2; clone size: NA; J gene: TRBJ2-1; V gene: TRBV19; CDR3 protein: CASEERGRRIYNEQFF; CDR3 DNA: TGTGCCAGTGAGGAGCGGGGACGCAGAATATACAATGAGCAGTTCTTC
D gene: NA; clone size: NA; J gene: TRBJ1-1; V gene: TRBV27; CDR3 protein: CASSLYSRVTEAFF; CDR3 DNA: TGTGCCAGCAGTTTATATAGTCGCGTCACTGAAGCTTTCTTT
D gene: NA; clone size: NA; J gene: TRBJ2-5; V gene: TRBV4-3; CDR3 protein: CASSQFLGGQETQYF; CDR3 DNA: TGCGCCAGCAGCCAATTTCTAGGCGGCCAAGAGACCCAGTACTTC
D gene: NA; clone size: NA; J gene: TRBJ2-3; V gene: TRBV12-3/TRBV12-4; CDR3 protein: CATRGGSGDTQYF; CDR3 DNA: TGTGCCACGAGGGGGGGTAGCGGAGATACGCAGTATTTT
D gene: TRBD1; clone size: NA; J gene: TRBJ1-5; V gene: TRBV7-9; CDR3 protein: CASSDRGNQPQHF; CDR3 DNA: TGTGCCAGCAGCGACAGGGGCAATCAGCCCCAGCATTTT
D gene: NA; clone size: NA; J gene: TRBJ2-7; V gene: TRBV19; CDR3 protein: CASSIGEAYEQYF; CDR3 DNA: TGTGCCAGTAGTATTGGGGAGGCCTACGAGCAGTACTTC
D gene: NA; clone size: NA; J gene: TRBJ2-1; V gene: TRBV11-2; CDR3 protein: CASSSLLADEQFF; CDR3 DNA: TGTGCCAGCAGCTCCCTGTTAGCCGATGAGCAGTTCTTC
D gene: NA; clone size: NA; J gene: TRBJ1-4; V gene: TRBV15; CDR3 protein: CATSREWGLGEKLFF; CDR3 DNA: TGTGCCACCAGCAGAGAGTGGGGGCTTGGTGAAAAACTGTTTTTT
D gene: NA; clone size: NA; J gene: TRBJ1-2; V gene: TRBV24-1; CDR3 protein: CATSWATNYGYTF; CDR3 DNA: TGTGCCACCAGTTGGGCGACTAACTATGGCTACACCTTC
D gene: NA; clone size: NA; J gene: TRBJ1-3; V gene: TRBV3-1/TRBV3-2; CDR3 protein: CASSQGALPSGNTIYF; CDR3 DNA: TGTGCCAGCAGCCAAGGGGCGCTCCCCTCTGGAAACACCATATATTTT
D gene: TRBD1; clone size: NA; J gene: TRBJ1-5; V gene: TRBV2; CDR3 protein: CATKGQGLTQPQHF; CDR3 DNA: TGTGCCACCAAAGGACAGGGCCTTACTCAGCCCCAGCATTTT
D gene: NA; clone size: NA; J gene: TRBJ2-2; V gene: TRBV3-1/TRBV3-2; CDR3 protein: CASSQIGGTANTGELFF; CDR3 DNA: TGTGCCAGCAGCCAAATAGGGGGAACAGCGAACACCGGGGAGCTGTTTTTT
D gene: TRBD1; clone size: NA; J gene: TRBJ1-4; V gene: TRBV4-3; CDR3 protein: CASSQGTGGPEKLFF; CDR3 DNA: TGCGCCAGCAGCCAAGGAACAGGGGGCCCTGAAAAACTGTTTTTT
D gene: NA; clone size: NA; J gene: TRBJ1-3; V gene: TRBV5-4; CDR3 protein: CASSLFGGTGNTIYF; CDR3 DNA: TGTGCCAGCAGCTTGTTTGGGGGGACCGGAAACACCATATATTTT
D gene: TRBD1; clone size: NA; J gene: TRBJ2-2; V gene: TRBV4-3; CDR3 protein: CASSQDLTGGTGELFF; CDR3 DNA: TGCGCCAGCAGCCAAGATTTGACAGGGGGGACCGGGGAGCTGTTTTTT
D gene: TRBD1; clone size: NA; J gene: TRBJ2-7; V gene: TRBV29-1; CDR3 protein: CSATQGFNEQYF; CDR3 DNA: TGCAGCGCGACACAGGGGTTCAACGAGCAGTACTTC
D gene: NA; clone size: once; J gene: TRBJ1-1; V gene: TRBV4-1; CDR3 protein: CASSQSGPSTEAFF; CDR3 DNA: TGCGCCAGCAGCCAATCAGGGCCGTCCACTGAAGCTTTCTTT
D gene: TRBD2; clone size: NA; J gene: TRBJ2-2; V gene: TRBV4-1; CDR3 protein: CASSPHHRSGGNTGELFF; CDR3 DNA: TGCGCCAGCAGCCCCCACCACAGGAGCGGGGGGAACACCGGGGAGCTGTTTTTT
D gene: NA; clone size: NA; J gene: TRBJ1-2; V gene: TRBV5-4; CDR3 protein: CASSLPGKNYGYTF; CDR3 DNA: TGTGCCAGCAGCTTGCCAGGGAAGAACTATGGCTACACCTTC
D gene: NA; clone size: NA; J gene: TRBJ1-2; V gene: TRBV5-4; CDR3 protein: CASSSRRRSYGYTF; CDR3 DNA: TGTGCCAGCAGCTCGCGGAGGAGGAGCTATGGCTACACCTTC
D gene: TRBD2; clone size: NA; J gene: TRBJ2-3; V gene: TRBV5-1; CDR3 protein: CASSPEVGGAINTQYF; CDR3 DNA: TGCGCCAGCAGCCCCGAAGTCGGGGGGGCAATAAATACGCAGTATTTT
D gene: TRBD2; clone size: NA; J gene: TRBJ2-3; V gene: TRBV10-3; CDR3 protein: CASGTSGGRFTDTQYF; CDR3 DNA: TGTGCCTCGGGGACTAGCGGGGGGAGATTCACAGATACGCAGTATTTT
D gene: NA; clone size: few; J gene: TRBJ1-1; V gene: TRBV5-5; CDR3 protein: CASSLPGLAGTEAFF; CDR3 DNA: TGTGCCAGCAGCTTGCCAGGCCTGGCGGGTACTGAAGCTTTCTTT